A single sample is the source of the 21 T cell receptor beta chains below, sequenced in a study of identical twins. One entry per CDR3 protein, called by TCRdb with MiXCR from the 5' RACE reads. The top ten hold under 10% of the sample, which has 350,000 or so distinct CDR3 sequences, approximately 8.8% seen once. Sample: naive T cells sorted from blood. The receptors derive from a woman in her forties or fifties in good health.

This clonotype was seen many times. The chain links TRBV27 to TRBJ1-4; a possible D gene is TRBD1 (5 bases). This CDR3 contains 19 residues. Between the trimmed V and J ends, which lost 2 bases and 4 bases, there was a span of 23 bases. CDR1 and CDR2 (germline): MNHEY, SMNVEV (reference sequence). CDR3 bases: TGTGCCAGCAGTTTAGGAGCCGGGGCCCCGGGGAGGATTAATGAAAAACTGTTTTTT. Its protein product is CASSLGAGAPGRINEKLFF.

The J gene is TRBJ1-1, the V gene TRBV19; 7 bases align to TRBD1. Trimming took 1 base from V and 1 from J; bases not matched to a gene: 6. Germline V lookup: CDR1 LNHDA, CDR2 SQIVND (reference sequence). This CDR3 contains 16 residues. CDR3 in DNA: TGTGCCAGTAGTATAGGGTACCGGACAGGGAACACTGAAGCTTTCTTT. This translates into CASSIGYRTGNTEAFF.

Many counts were recorded for this clonotype. This chain uses TRBV5-6 with TRBJ2-1; the match to TRBD2 covers 8 bases. CDR3 length equals 14 residues. Trimming cost V 4 bases and J 8 bases; bases outside gene matches: 8. In germline, CDR1 is SGHDT, CDR2 YYEEEE. In nucleotides, the CDR3 is TGTGCCAGCAGCCCGGGACTAGTCCACGATGAGCAGTTCTTC. Amino acid sequence: CASSPGLVHDEQFF. The whole variable domain, filled in from reference TRBV5-6 and TRBJ2-1, reads DAGVTQSPTHLIKTRGQQVTLRCSPKSGHDTVSWYQQALGQGPQFIFQYYEEEERQRGNFPDRFSGHQFPNYSSELNVNALLLGDSALYLCASSPGLVHDEQFFGPGTRLTVL.

This clonotype was picked up many times. This chain connects TRBV10-3 to TRBJ2-7; 7 nucleotides align to TRBD1. J gave up 4 bases and V 10 bases, and 16 bases lay outside the gene matches. CDR1 is ENHRY and CDR2 is SYGVKD in the germline V gene. The CDR3 totals 15 residues. The CDR3 region has the DNA TGTGCCACGGGGACATTGACAGGGATTACGTACGAGCAGTACGTC. This codes for CATGTLTGITYEQYV.

This clonotype has a handful of counts. The rearrangement joins TRBV7-2 to TRBJ2-1; D uncertain. V was trimmed by 2 bases and J by 3 bases, leaving 5 bases between them. This CDR3 contains 13 residues. CDR1 and CDR2 (germline): SGHTA, FQGNSA. CDR3 in amino acids: CASSLSVYNEQFF. CDR3 sequence (DNA): TGTGCCAGCAGCTTATCCGTCTACAATGAGCAGTTCTTC.

This clonotype was counted at least ten times. The genes are TRBV10-3 and TRBJ2-1, with 9 bases that match TRBD2. With 2 bases clipped from V and 7 bases from J, the junction kept 6 bases outside the gene matches. The germline CDR1 and CDR2 sequences are ENHRY and SYGVKD. The CDR3 has 15 amino acids. The CDR3 coding sequence is TGTGCCATCAGTGAGGCCTCTAGCGGGGTGAATGAGCAGTTCTTC. It yields the protein CAISEASSGVNEQFF.

This clonotype was detected only a few times. The gene calls are TRBV6-6 and TRBJ2-3, with TRBD2 matching over 8 bases. CDR3 size: 18 residues. V dropped 6 bases and J dropped 1; count of bases not matched to a gene: 15. Germline values: CDR1 MNHNY, CDR2 SVGAGI (reference sequence). The CDR3, as DNA: TGTGCCAGCAGCTATTCCACCGTACTAGCGGCGGGCACAGATACGCAGTATTTT. Its translation is CASSYSTVLAAGTDTQYF.

This clonotype was seen only a few times. The V call is TRBV10-3, the J call TRBJ1-1, with D perhaps matching TRBD1 (6 bases). Trimming removed 11 bases at V and 8 bases at J, with 21 bases between. This CDR3 region has 13 residues. Germline V gene data show CDR1 as ENHRY and CDR2 as SYGVKD. The CDR3 loop reads CAVRQEARQEAFF. The DNA of the CDR3 is TGTGCCGTTCGACAGGAAGCCAGGCAAGAAGCTTTCTTT.

The sample holds a few counts of this clonotype. The rearrangement uses TRBV14 and TRBJ2-1, with D possibly TRBD2 on 6 matching bases. V lost 8 bases and J 0 bases, leaving 17 bases between the germline ends. Germline lookup yields CDR1 SGHDN and CDR2 FVKESK. The length of the CDR3 is 16 residues. The CDR3 DNA reads TGTGCCAGCGGAGGGACCTCTTTTTACTCCTACAATGAGCAGTTCTTC. This sequence encodes CASGGTSFYSYNEQFF. Supplemented by reference TRBV14 and TRBJ2-1, the full variable domain reads EAGVTQFPSHSVIEKGQTVTLRCDPISGHDNLYWYRRVMGKEIKFLLHFVKESKQDESGMPNNRFLAERTGGTYSTLKVQPAELEDSGVYFCASGGTSFYSYNEQFFGPGTRLTVL.

This chain links TRBV27 with TRBJ2-5; perhaps TRBD2 as D (6 bases). Between the trimmed V and J ends, which lost 5 bases and 5 bases, there was a span of 18 bases. This CDR3 spans 15 amino acids. Germline CDR1 is MNHEY and CDR2 is SMNVEV (reference sequence). CDR3 DNA sequence: TGTGCCAGCAGTCTAAATCGGGGGTCGGGTGAGACCCAGTACTTC. It translates to CASSLNRGSGETQYF.

In its sample, this clonotype was seen many times. This chain links TRBV27 with TRBJ1-1, with D possibly being TRBD1 (5 bases). This CDR3 spans 15 amino acids. Germline CDR1 is MNHEY and CDR2 is SMNVEV (reference sequence). Trimming took off 5 bases at V and 5 bases at J, with 18 bases between the two ends. CDR3 amino acids: CASSLLWGFGTEAFF. The CDR3 nucleotides read TGTGCCAGCAGTCTACTCTGGGGGTTCGGGACTGAAGCTTTCTTT.

CDR3 in amino acids: CASSGSGNSYNEQFF. Written as DNA, the CDR3 is TGTGCCTCGAGCGGGAGCGGGAATTCCTACAATGAGCAGTTCTTC. The rearrangement uses TRBV7-6 and TRBJ2-1, with TRBD2 identical over 8 bases. Losses at the gene ends were 11 bases for V and 1 base for J; bases not matched to a gene: 10. Germline CDR1 reads SGHVS; CDR2 reads FNYEAQ. CDR3 length: 15 residues.

A note on this clonotype: The junction and the germline gene differ at one end; a read error may be behind it. The V gene is TRBV4-1, the J gene TRBJ2-1; 9 bases fit TRBD2. The length of the CDR3 is 16 residues. Per germline, CDR1 MGHRA and CDR2 YSYEKL. Here the CDR3 DNA reads TGCGCCAGCAGCCGAGTGGTGGTATTGGCGGGAGGGTTTGTGATCTTC. Amino acids: CASSRVVVLAGGFVIF.

The chain has TRBV7-6 and TRBJ2-7; 7 bases agree with TRBD1. The trim removed 4 bases at V and 11 bases at J, leaving 8 bases unmatched. Germline values: CDR1 SGHVS, CDR2 FNYEAQ. CDR3 length equals 12 residues. The CDR3 protein is CASSSKEGAKYF. The CDR3 DNA follows: TGTGCCAGCAGCTCAAAAGAGGGGGCGAAGTACTTC.

This clonotype was observed at least ten times. The genes are TRBV15 and TRBJ1-3, with no clear D. Germline CDR1 is LNHNV and CDR2 is YYDKDF (reference sequence). This CDR3 has 14 amino acids. The V end lost 6 bases, the J end lost 1 base, and 10 bases lay between the germline ends. The CDR3 protein is CATRTTGSGNTIYF. The CDR3 nucleotides are TGTGCCACCAGAACTACGGGATCTGGAAACACCATATATTTT.

V gene TRBV6-6 combines with J gene TRBJ2-3, with D perhaps TRBD2 (6 bases). Germline values: CDR1 MNHNY, CDR2 SVGAGI (reference sequence). CDR3 length equals 14 residues. V gave up 6 bases and J gave up 1 base, with 11 bases separating them. CDR3 sequence reads: CASRGGLGTDTQYF. The DNA for the CDR3 is TGTGCCAGCAGGGGGGGACTGGGCACAGATACGCAGTATTTT.

The genes are TRBV5-1 and TRBJ1-4, with D uncertain. Trimming removed 0 bases from V and 0 bases from J, with 6 bases in between. Germline CDR1 reads SGHRS; CDR2 reads YFSETQ. The CDR3 sequence is 15 residues long. Written as DNA, the CDR3 is TGCGCCAGCAGCTTGGCCATGGCAACTAATGAAAAACTGTTTTTT. This codes for CASSLAMATNEKLFF.

The chain links TRBV7-8 to TRBJ1-1; D unclear. Trimming took 5 bases from V and 3 from J, leaving 10 bases between them. Germline assignment: CDR1 SGHVS and CDR2 FQNEAQ. The CDR3 is 13 residues long. The CDR3: CASSPYGDTEAFF. CDR3 nucleotides: TGTGCCAGCAGCCCGTACGGGGACACTGAAGCTTTCTTT.

This sequence joins TRBV6-2 or TRBV6-3 and TRBJ1-5; maybe TRBD1 (6 bases). CDR3 length: 14 amino acids. Germline loops: CDR1 MNHEY, CDR2 SVGEGT. The V end lost 6 bases, the J end lost 4 bases, and 13 bases lay between the germline ends. CDR3 coding DNA: TGTGCCAGCAGCCTCCTCGGACAGAATCAGCCCCAGCATTTT. Translation gives CASSLLGQNQPQHF.

This clonotype was recorded many times. The genes are TRBV15 and TRBJ2-2; 8 nucleotides match TRBD2. The CDR3 spans 17 residues. Germline CDR1 reads LNHNV; CDR2 reads YYDKDF (reference sequence). V trimming: 1 base; J trimming: 5 bases; junction bases outside the gene matches: 9. The DNA of the CDR3 is TGTGCCACCAGCAGAGGGGGTTTAGCGGGGCGGACCGGGGAGCTGTTTTTT. Protein: CATSRGGLAGRTGELFF.

The CDR3: CASQKSNDLSTDTQYF. The DNA of the CDR3 is TGTGCCAGCCAAAAATCAAACGACCTTAGCACAGATACGCAGTATTTT. The chain is built from TRBV7-9 and TRBJ2-3, with D unclear. The CDR3 consists of 16 residues. Trimming removed 8 bases at V and 0 bases at J, with 18 bases between. In germline, CDR1 is SEHNR, CDR2 FQNEAQ (reference sequence). Full variable domain (remainder filled in from reference TRBV7-9 and TRBJ2-3): DTGVSQNPRHKITKRGQNVTFRCDPISEHNRLYWYRQTLGQGPEFLTYFQNEAQLEKSRLLSDRFSAERPKGSFSTLEIQRTEQGDSAMYLCASQKSNDLSTDTQYFGPGTRLTVL.